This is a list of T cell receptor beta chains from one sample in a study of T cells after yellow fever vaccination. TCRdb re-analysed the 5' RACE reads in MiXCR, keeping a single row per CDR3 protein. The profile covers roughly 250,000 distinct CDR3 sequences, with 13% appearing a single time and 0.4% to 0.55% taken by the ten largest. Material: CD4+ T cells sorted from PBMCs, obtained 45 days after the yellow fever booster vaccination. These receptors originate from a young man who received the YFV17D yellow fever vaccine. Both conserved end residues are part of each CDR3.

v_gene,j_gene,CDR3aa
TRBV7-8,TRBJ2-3,CASSDRGTRRTDTQYF
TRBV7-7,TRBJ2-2,CASSVTGSFRTGELFF
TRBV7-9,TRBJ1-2,CASSPDRVRYGYTF
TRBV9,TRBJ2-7,CASSRGTSGFVEQYF
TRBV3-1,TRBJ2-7,CARNSPPRGRTSPLVEQYF
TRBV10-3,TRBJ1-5,CAISESRKAASNQPQHF
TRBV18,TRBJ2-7,CASSAQQAEQYF
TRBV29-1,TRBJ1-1,CSVAPTFEAFF
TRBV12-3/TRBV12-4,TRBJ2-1,CASSYEFF
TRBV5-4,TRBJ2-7,CASSFTRDGEQYF
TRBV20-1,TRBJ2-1,CSARGAADRQFF
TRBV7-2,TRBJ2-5,CASSLFTGETQYF
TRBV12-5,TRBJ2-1,CASGLTTSIF
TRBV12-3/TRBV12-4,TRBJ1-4,CASSLDQTAPGEKLFF
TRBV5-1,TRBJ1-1,CASRRQGTNLDTEAFF
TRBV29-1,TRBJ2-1,CSVEPGLARNEQFF
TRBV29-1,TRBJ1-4,CSVQDGDEKLFF
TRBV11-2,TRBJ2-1,CASRLVSGARLNRNEQFF
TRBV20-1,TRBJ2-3,CSGSDRGTDTQYF
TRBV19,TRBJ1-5,CASSPEAGNQPQHF
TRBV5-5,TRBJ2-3,CASSLGLASVRTDTQYF
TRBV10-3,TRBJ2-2,CAIQGPSNTGELFF
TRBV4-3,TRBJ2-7,CASSQADQGGYEQYF
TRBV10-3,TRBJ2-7,CAIRDRGLHEQYF
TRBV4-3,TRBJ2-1,CASSQVTVGTRAYNEQFF
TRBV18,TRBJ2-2,CASSPSGTRRELFF
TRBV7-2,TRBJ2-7,CASSFMTSIEQYF
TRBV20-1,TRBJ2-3,CSAISGLSTDTQYF
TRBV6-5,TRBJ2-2,CATQGGFGELFF
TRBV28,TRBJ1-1,CASSSDTEAFF
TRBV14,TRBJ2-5,CASSLSGRLGETQYF
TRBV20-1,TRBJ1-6,CSARDAGQGWNSPLHF
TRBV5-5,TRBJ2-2,CASSLQGAGTGELFF
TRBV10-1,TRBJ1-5,CASSVDTSGPQHF
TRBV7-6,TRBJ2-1,CASSPSGTYNEQFF
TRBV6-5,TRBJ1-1,CATGGGGMNTEAFF
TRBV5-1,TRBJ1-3,CASSPGHSGNTIYF
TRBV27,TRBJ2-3,CASSFAGRTDTQYF
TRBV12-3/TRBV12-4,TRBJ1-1,CASGGGGNTEAFF
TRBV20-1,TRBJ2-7,CSANGGGATSYEQYF
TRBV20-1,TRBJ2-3,CSARGAQINTQYF
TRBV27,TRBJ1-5,CASSLSGTGVQPQHF
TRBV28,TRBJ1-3,CASSLIGHLTSGNTIYF
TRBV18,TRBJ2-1,CASSPGSSSYNEQFF
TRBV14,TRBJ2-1,CASSPREGGPYNEQFF
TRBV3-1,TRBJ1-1,CASSQGTGGLTEAFF
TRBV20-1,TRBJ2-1,CSARDQTSGRYNEQFF
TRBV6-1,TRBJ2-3,CASSERIGTDTQYF
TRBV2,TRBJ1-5,CASSVLTAAWGNQPQHF
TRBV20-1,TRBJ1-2,CSSTPGQSYGYTF
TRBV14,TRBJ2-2,CASSHWTGGWTGELFF
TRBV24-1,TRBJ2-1,CATSDPLGGNSSSYNEQFF
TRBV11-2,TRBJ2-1,CASSFKRSSYNEQFF